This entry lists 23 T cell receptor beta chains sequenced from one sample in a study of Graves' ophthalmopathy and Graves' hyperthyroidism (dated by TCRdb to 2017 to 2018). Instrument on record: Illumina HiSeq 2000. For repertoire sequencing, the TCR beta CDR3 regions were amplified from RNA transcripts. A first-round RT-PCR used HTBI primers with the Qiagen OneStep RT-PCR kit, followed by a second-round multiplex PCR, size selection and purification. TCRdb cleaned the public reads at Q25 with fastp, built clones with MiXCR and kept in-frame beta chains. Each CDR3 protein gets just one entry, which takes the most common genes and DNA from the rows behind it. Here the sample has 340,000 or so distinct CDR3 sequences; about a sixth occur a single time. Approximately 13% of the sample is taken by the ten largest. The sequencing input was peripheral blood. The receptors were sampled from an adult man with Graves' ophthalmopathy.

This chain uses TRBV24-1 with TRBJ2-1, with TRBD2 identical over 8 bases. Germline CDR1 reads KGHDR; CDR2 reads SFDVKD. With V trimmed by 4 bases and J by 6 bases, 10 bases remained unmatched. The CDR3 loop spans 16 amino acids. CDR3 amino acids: CATSDPSGRAINEQFF. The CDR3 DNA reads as TGTGCCACCAGTGACCCCAGCGGGAGAGCGATCAATGAGCAGTTCTTC.

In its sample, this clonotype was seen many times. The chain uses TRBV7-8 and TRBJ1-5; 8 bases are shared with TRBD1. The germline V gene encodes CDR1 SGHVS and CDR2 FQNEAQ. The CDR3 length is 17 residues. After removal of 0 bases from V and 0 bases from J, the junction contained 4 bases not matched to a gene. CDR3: CASSLAQGAYSNQPQHF. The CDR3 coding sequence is TGTGCCAGCAGCTTAGCGCAGGGGGCATATAGCAATCAGCCCCAGCATTTT.

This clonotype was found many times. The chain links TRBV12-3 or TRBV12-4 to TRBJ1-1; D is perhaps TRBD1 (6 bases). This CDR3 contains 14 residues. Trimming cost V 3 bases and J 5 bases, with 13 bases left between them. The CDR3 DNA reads TGTGCCAGCAGTTTGTGGGGGGGACAAACTGAAGCTTTCTTT. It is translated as CASSLWGGQTEAFF.

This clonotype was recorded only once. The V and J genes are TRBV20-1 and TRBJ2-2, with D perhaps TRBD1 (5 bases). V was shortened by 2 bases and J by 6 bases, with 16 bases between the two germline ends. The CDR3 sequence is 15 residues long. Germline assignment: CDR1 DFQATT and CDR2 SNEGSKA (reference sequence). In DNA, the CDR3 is TGCAGTGCTAGACCGCCAAGGGGTAACGCCGGGGAGCTGTTTTTT. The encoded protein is CSARPPRGNAGELFF.

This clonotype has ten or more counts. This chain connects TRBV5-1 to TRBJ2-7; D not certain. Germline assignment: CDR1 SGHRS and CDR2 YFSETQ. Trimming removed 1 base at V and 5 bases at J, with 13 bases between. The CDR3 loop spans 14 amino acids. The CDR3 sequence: CASSLLPRTDEQYF. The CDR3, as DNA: TGCGCCAGCAGCTTGTTACCGAGGACGGACGAGCAGTACTTC.

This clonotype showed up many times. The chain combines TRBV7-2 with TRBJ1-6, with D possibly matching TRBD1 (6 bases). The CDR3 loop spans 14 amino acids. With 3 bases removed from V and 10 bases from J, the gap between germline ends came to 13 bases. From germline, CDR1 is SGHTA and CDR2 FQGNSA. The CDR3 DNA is TGTGCCAGCAGCTTTGGCAGGGGCGAGTCACCCCTCCACTTT. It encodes CASSFGRGESPLHF.

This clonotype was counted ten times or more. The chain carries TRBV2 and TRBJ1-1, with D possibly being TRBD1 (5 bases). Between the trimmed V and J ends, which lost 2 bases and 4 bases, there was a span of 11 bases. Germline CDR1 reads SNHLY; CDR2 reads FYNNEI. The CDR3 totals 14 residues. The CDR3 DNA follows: TGTGCCAGCAGTGAAAATATGGGGGGCACTGAAGCTTTCTTT. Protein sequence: CASSENMGGTEAFF.

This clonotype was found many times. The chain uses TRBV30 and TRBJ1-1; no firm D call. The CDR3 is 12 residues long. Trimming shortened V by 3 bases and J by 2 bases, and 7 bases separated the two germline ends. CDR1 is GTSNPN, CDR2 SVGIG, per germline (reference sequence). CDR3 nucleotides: TGTGCCTGGAGGGGAGGAAACACTGAAGCTTTCTTT. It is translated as CAWRGGNTEAFF.

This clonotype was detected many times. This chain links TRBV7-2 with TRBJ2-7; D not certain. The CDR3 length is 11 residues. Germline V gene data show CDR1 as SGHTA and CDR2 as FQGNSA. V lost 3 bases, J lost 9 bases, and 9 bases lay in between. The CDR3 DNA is TGTGCCAGCAGCTTGACTTATGTGCAGTACTTC. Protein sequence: CASSLTYVQYF.

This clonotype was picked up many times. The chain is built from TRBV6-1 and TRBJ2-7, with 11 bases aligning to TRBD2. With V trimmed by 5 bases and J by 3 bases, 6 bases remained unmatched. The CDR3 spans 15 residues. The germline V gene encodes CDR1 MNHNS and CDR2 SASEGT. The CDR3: CASSKLAGVVYEQYF. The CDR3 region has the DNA TGTGCCAGCAGTAAACTAGCGGGAGTAGTCTACGAGCAGTACTTC.

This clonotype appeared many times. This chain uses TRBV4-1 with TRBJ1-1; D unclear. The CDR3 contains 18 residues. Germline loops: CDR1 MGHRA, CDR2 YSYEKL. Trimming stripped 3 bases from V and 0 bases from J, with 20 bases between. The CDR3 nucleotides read TGCGCCAGCAGCCATCTAAGCCGGCAGGCGAGGTTGAACACTGAAGCTTTCTTT. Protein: CASSHLSRQARLNTEAFF.

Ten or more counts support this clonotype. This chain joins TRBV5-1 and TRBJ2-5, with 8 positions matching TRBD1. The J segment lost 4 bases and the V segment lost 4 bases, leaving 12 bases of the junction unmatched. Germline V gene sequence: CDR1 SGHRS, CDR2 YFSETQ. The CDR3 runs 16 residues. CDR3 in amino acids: CASSTRTGPVGETQYF. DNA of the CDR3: TGCGCCAGCAGCACAAGGACAGGGCCCGTGGGAGAGACCCAGTACTTC.

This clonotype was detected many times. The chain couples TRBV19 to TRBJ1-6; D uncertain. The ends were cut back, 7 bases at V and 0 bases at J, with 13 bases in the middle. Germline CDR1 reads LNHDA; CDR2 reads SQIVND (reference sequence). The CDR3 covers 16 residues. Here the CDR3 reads CASTYDRSSYNSPLHF. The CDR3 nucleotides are TGTGCCAGTACCTACGACCGGAGCTCCTATAATTCACCCCTCCACTTT.

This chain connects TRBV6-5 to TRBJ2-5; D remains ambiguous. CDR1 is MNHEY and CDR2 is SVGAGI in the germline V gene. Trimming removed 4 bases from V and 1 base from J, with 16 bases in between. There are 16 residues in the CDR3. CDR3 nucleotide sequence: TGTGCCAGCAGTTTCCGCAGCCAGAACTTCCAAGAGACCCAGTACTTC. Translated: CASSFRSQNFQETQYF.

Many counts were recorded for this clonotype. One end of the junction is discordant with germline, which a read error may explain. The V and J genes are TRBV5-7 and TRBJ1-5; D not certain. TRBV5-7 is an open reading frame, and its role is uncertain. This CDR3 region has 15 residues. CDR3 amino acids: CVRTSRLTGNQPQHF. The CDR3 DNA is TGCGTACGTACGTCAAGGCTGACTGGGAATCAGCCCCAGCATTTT.

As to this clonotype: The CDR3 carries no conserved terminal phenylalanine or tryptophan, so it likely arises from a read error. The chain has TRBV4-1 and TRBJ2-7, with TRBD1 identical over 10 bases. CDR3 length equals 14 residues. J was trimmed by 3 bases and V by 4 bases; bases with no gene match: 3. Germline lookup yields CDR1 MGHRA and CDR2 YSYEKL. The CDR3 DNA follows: TGCGCCAGCAGCCGCGGGGACAGGGGCTACGAGCAGTACCTC. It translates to CASSRGDRGYEQYL.

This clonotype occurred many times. The CDR3 nucleotides are TGTGCCTGGAGTGTACGGGGGCAGGGGGTGGCTACTGGGGCCAACGTCCTGACTTTC. Amino acids: CAWSVRGQGVATGANVLTF. The V gene is TRBV30, the J gene TRBJ2-6; possibly TRBD1 for D (7 bases). The V end lost 0 bases, the J end lost 2 bases, and 20 bases lay between the germline ends. This CDR3 is 19 amino acids long. Per the germline V gene, CDR1 is GTSNPN and CDR2 is SVGIG (reference sequence).

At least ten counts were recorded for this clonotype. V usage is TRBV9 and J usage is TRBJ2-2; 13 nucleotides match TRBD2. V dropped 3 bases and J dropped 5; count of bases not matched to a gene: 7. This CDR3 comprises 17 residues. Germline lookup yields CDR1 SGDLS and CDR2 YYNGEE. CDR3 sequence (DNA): TGTGCCAGCAGCGAAGGACTAGCGGGAGTTGTAACCGGGGAGCTGTTTTTT. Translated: CASSEGLAGVVTGELFF.

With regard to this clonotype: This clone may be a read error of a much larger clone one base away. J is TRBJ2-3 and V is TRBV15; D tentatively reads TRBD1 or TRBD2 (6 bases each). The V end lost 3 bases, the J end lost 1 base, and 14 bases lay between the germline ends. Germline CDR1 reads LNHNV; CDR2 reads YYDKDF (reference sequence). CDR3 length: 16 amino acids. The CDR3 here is CATSRVEGGGTDTQYF. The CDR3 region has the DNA TGTGCCACCAGCAGGGTAGAGGGGGGTGGCACAGATACGCAGTATTTT. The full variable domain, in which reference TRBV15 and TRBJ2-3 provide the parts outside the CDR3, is DAMVIQNPRYQVTQFGKPVTLSCSQTLNHNVMYWYQQKSSQAPKLLFHYYDKDFNNEADTPDNFQSRRPNTSFCFLDIRSPGLGDTAMYLCATSRVEGGGTDTQYFGPGTRLTVL.

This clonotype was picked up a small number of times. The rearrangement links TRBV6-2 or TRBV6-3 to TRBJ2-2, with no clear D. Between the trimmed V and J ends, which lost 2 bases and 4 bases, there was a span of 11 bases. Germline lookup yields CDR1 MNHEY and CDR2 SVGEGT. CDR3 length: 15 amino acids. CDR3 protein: CASSYRTRSTGELFF. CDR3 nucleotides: TGTGCCAGCAGTTACCGGACGCGAAGCACCGGGGAGCTGTTTTTT.

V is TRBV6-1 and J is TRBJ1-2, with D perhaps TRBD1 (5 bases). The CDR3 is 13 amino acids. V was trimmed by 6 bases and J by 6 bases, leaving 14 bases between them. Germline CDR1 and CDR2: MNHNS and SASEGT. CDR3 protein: CASSPRGGDGYTF. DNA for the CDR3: TGTGCCAGCAGCCCTCGGGGGGGGGATGGCTACACCTTC.

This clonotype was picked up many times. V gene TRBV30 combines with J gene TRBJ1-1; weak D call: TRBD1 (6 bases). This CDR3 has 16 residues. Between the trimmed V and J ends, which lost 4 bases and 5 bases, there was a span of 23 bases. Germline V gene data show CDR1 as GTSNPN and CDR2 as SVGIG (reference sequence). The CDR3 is CAWTVLTGIFLTEAFF. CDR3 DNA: TGTGCCTGGACTGTCCTGACAGGTATTTTCCTTACTGAAGCTTTCTTT.

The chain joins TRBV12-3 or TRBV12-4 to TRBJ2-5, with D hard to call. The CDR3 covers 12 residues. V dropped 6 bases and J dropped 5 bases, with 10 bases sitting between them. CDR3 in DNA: TGTGCCAGCAGGAGACTGGCGGAGACCCAGTACTTC. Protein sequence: CASRRLAETQYF.